Listed here is a single T cell receptor (beta chain). A read error may account for a junction end that differs from germline. The CDR3 length is 14 residues. Germline V gives CDR1 MNHEY, CDR2 SMNVEV (reference sequence). The source of the sample is a study of blood T cell repertoires in COVID-19. Only in-frame clones appear in the TCRdb table, and some are missing; sequencing was by immunoSEQ multiplex PCR. Of around 260,000 clones listed, around 89% are singletons. V is TRBV27 and J is TRBJ1-1; maybe TRBD1 (6 bases). The clonotype was recovered from a man aged 60 to 69 who had recovered from COVID-19. The sequenced sample consisted of peripheral blood. The CDR3 bases are TGTGCCAGCAATTTACAGGGTATGAACACTGAAGCTTTCTTT. This codes for CASNLQGMNTEAFF.